The 27 T cell receptor beta chains below were found in one sample sequenced in a study of radiation and T cells in renal cell carcinoma. The repertoire was sequenced with immunoSEQ multiplex PCR; TCRdb's copy has only in-frame clones and lacks some. Counted here are 150,000 to 180,000 clones, roughly 87% occurring once; the ten biggest clones make up around 13%. The sample's time point: blood 2 weeks post-SBRT. The treatment was: 15 Gy SBRT to primary tumor, nephrectomy 4 weeks later. The sequencing used blood, collected from a patient whose treatment included radiotherapy and nephrectomy. The receptors originated from a woman in her fifties or sixties with renal cell carcinoma.

This clone has just one count. The rearrangement joins TRBV11-3 to TRBJ2-2; 12 nucleotides align to TRBD1. The germline gives CDR1 SGHNT, CDR2 YENEEA. V shed 6 bases and J 4 bases; nucleotides not matched to a gene: 3. This CDR3 comprises 15 residues. The CDR3 region is CASRGQGARTGELFF. The DNA of the CDR3 is TGTGCCAGCAGGGGACAGGGGGCACGCACCGGGGAGCTGTTTTTT.

V usage is TRBV5-1 and J usage is TRBJ1-1; no clear D. CDR1 and CDR2 from the germline V gene are SGHRS and YFSETQ. The CDR3 covers 16 residues. The germline V and J ends were trimmed by 0 bases and 5 bases, with 17 bases remaining between them. CDR3 in DNA: TGCGCCAGCAGCTTGGCCGGGAACACCCCGGGAACTGAAGCTTTCTTT. Protein product: CASSLAGNTPGTEAFF.

This chain joins TRBV2 and TRBJ2-7, with 9 bases aligning to TRBD2. CDR1 and CDR2 from the germline V gene are SNHLY and FYNNEI. Unmatched junction bases numbered 10, after V lost 10 bases and J lost 3 bases. This CDR3 is 14 amino acids long. The CDR3 here is CAIAGAGGIYEQYF. The CDR3 DNA sequence: TGTGCCATCGCAGGGGCGGGGGGGATCTACGAGCAGTACTTC.

The chain links TRBV5-4 to TRBJ2-7; D unclear. From germline, CDR1 is SGHNT and CDR2 YYREEE (reference sequence). The V and J ends lost 2 bases and 2 bases respectively, with 11 bases between them. There are 14 residues in the CDR3. The CDR3 region has the DNA TGTGCCAGCAGCTTCTCGACGGTAGCCTACGAGCAGTACTTC. Translating gives CASSFSTVAYEQYF.

This chain links TRBV9 with TRBJ2-1; 11 bases align to TRBD1. The CDR3 runs 16 residues. The J segment lost 7 bases and the V segment lost 0 bases, leaving 6 bases of the junction unmatched. Germline V lookup: CDR1 SGDLS, CDR2 YYNGEE. The CDR3 region is CASSVAGTGGVNEQFF. The CDR3 DNA is TGTGCCAGCAGCGTAGCTGGGACAGGGGGTGTAAATGAGCAGTTCTTC.

The rearrangement uses TRBV13 and TRBJ1-4; D call uncertain. Trimming took 0 bases from V and 0 from J, leaving 2 bases between them. Germline lookup yields CDR1 PRHDT and CDR2 FYEKMQ (reference sequence). CDR3 length: 14 amino acids. CDR3 in amino acids: CASSLGATNEKLFF. Written as DNA, the CDR3 is TGTGCCAGCAGCTTAGGAGCAACTAATGAAAAACTGTTTTTT. Supplemented by reference TRBV13 and TRBJ1-4, the full variable domain reads AAGVIQSPRHLIKEKRETATLKCYPIPRHDTVYWYQQGPGQDPQFLISFYEKMQSDKGSIPDRFSAQQFSDYHSELNMSSLELGDSALYFCASSLGATNEKLFFGSGTQLSVL.

The V call is TRBV20-1, the J call TRBJ2-7; D is undetermined. V shed 4 bases and J shed 3 bases, with 4 bases lying between them. Germline V gives CDR1 DFQATT, CDR2 SNEGSKA (reference sequence). This CDR3 has 10 residues. CDR3 DNA: TGCAGTGCTATTAACTACGAGCAGTACTTC. It is translated as CSAINYEQYF.

The chain combines TRBV2 with TRBJ2-5; D is perhaps TRBD1 or TRBD2 (6 bases each). V was clipped by 6 bases and J by 9 bases, with 20 bases between them. Per the germline V gene, CDR1 is SNHLY and CDR2 is FYNNEI. The CDR3 is 14 amino acids. CDR3 bases: TGTGCCAGCAGGGGGGACTCTCCAGAGGGGGCCCAGTACTTC. The encoded protein is CASRGDSPEGAQYF.

J is TRBJ1-6 and V is TRBV11-1; D not certain. The CDR3 has 12 residues. The V gene's germline CDR1 is SGHAT and CDR2 FQDESV (reference sequence). V lost 5 bases to trimming and J lost 10 bases, with 9 bases between them. DNA of the CDR3: TGTGCCAGCAGCCACTATGAATCACCCCTCCACTTT. This encodes CASSHYESPLHF.

The rearrangement uses TRBV7-2 and TRBJ2-7; no reliable D call. The CDR3 sequence is 12 residues long. From germline, CDR1 is SGHTA and CDR2 FQGNSA. The V gene lost 8 bases and the J gene lost 0 bases, with 8 bases spanning the gap. CDR3 region: CASGVSSYEQYF. The CDR3 nucleotides read TGTGCCAGCGGAGTAAGCTCCTACGAGCAGTACTTC.

This chain links TRBV6-1 with TRBJ1-6; D not resolved. CDR1 and CDR2 (germline): MNHNS, SASEGT. The CDR3 spans 15 residues. V was clipped by 5 bases and J by 4 bases, with 12 bases between them. CDR3 coding DNA: TGTGCCAGCAGTACAGCTATTTCTTATAATTCACCCCTCCACTTT. Translating gives CASSTAISYNSPLHF.

This chain connects TRBV18 to TRBJ2-3, with 7 bases matching TRBD2. There are 16 residues in the CDR3. The V gene's germline CDR1 is KGHSH and CDR2 LQKENI. V dropped 3 bases and J dropped 0; count of bases not matched to a gene: 6. The CDR3 DNA reads TGTGCCAGCTCACCCCCTAGCGGAGAAAGCACAGATACGCAGTATTTT. This sequence encodes CASSPPSGESTDTQYF.

The chain carries TRBV27 and TRBJ1-2; 10 nucleotides line up with TRBD1. Trimming at V came to 6 bases and at J to 9 bases, leaving 7 bases not matched to a gene. The V gene's germline CDR1 is MNHEY and CDR2 SMNVEV (reference sequence). The CDR3 has 13 amino acids. The CDR3 loop reads CASRSGTGERYTF. The CDR3 nucleotides read TGTGCCAGCAGGTCCGGGACAGGGGAGCGCTACACCTTC.

The V gene is TRBV7-2, the J gene TRBJ2-7, with 7 nucleotides matching TRBD2. V was pared by 5 bases and J by 3 bases, with 4 bases of the junction left unmatched. Germline loops: CDR1 SGHTA, CDR2 FQGNSA. This CDR3 has 13 residues. The CDR3 protein is CASSLGDYYEQYF. In DNA form, the CDR3 reads TGTGCCAGCAGCCTGGGGGACTACTACGAGCAGTACTTC.

CDR3 sequence: CASSFSSDGTEAFF. In DNA form, the CDR3 reads TGTGCCAGCAGCTTTAGTTCGGACGGCACTGAAGCTTTCTTT. The chain links TRBV7-6 to TRBJ1-1; D remains ambiguous. CDR3 length: 14 residues. Germline loops: CDR1 SGHVS, CDR2 FNYEAQ. V lost 3 bases and J lost 4, with 12 bases in between.

This chain links TRBV7-2 with TRBJ2-2; TRBD2 matches 10 bases. Germline loops: CDR1 SGHTA, CDR2 FQGNSA. The CDR3 spans 16 residues. Trimming took 4 bases from V and 9 from J; bases not matched to a gene: 11. This CDR3 reads CASSSSGGGFRRELFF. The CDR3, as DNA: TGTGCCAGCAGCTCTAGCGGGGGTGGATTTAGACGGGAGCTGTTTTTT.

This chain links TRBV7-3 with TRBJ2-3; D remains unclear. The germline V gene has CDR1 SGHTA and CDR2 FQGTGA. The CDR3 contains 15 residues. The germline V and J ends were trimmed by 0 bases and 2 bases, with 9 bases remaining between them. CDR3: CASSLTGSSTDTQYF. DNA for the CDR3: TGTGCCAGCAGCTTAACAGGATCATCCACAGATACGCAGTATTTT.

V usage is TRBV28 and J usage is TRBJ1-4; no reliable D call. CDR3 length equals 12 residues. The germline CDR1 and CDR2 sequences are MDHEN and SYDVKM. The germline V and J ends were trimmed by 5 bases and 8 bases, with 9 bases remaining between them. This CDR3 is CASSKKGEKLFF. The CDR3 nucleotides read TGTGCCAGCAGTAAGAAGGGCGAAAAACTGTTTTTT.

The chain joins TRBV7-9 to TRBJ2-2; the D gene could be TRBD1 or TRBD2 (6 bases each). CDR3 length: 17 amino acids. With 3 bases removed from V and 0 bases from J, the gap between germline ends came to 14 bases. The V gene's germline CDR1 is SEHNR and CDR2 FQNEAQ (reference sequence). The CDR3 spells CASSFGGPYSNTGELFF. CDR3 DNA: TGTGCCAGCAGCTTTGGGGGGCCCTATTCGAACACCGGGGAGCTGTTTTTT. The variable domain in full, with the rest retrieved from reference TRBV7-9 and TRBJ2-2, is DTGVSQNPRHKITKRGQNVTFRCDPISEHNRLYWYRQTLGQGPEFLTYFQNEAQLEKSRLLSDRFSAERPKGSFSTLEIQRTEQGDSAMYLCASSFGGPYSNTGELFFGEGSRLTVL.

This chain connects TRBV13 to TRBJ1-1, with D tentatively TRBD1 (5 bases). The CDR3 extends over 13 amino acids. The V and J ends lost 5 bases and 7 bases respectively, with 14 bases between them. Germline CDR1 and CDR2: PRHDT and FYEKMQ (reference sequence). The CDR3 sequence is CASSHRGANEAFF. The CDR3 region has the DNA TGTGCCAGCAGCCACCGCGGGGCAAATGAAGCTTTCTTT.

Here the CDR3 reads CASSLGPGLAKNIQYF. DNA for the CDR3: TGTGCCAGCAGCTTAGGTCCAGGGCTAGCCAAAAACATTCAGTACTTC. The rearrangement uses TRBV7-2 and TRBJ2-4; D possibly corresponds to TRBD1 (5 bases). The V end was cut by 1 base, the J end by 0 bases, with 10 bases between. The CDR3 covers 16 residues. Germline V lookup: CDR1 SGHTA, CDR2 FQGNSA.

The count of this clone is one. For the CDR3, the DNA is TGTGCCGCTGGAGACTCCTCTGGGGCCAACGTCCTGACTTTC. Protein product: CAAGDSSGANVLTF. V is TRBV6-5 and J is TRBJ2-6; D remains unclear. The CDR3 consists of 14 residues. Trimming removed 11 bases at V and 0 bases at J, with 11 bases between. CDR1 is MNHEY and CDR2 is SVGAGI in the germline V gene.

The gene calls are TRBV9 and TRBJ2-7; 8 bases agree with TRBD2. CDR1 is SGDLS and CDR2 is YYNGEE in the germline V gene. The CDR3 loop spans 17 amino acids. After removal of 0 bases from V and 2 bases from J, the junction contained 10 bases not matched to a gene. The CDR3 DNA reads TGTGCCAGCAGCGTAGCACCTCAAGGAGCGGGGGCCTACGAGCAGTACTTC. Amino acid sequence: CASSVAPQGAGAYEQYF.

The rearrangement joins TRBV11-2 to TRBJ1-5; TRBD1 aligns across 7 bases. The germline V gene encodes CDR1 SGHAT and CDR2 FQNNGV. V was pared by 2 bases and J by 0 bases, with 7 bases of the junction left unmatched. The length of the CDR3 is 17 residues. CDR3 region: CASSLTGALYSNQPQHF. In DNA form, the CDR3 reads TGTGCCAGCAGCTTAACAGGGGCCCTTTATAGCAATCAGCCCCAGCATTTT.

The chain couples TRBV5-6 to TRBJ2-7; 8 bases line up with TRBD1. The CDR3 spans 13 residues. Germline V CDR1 and CDR2: SGHDT, YYEEEE. J lost 9 bases, V lost 3 bases, and 8 bases had no gene match. This CDR3 is CASSWRDRQAQYF. The DNA for the CDR3 is TGTGCCAGCAGCTGGCGGGACAGGCAAGCGCAGTACTTC.

In its sample, this clone was seen once. This chain joins TRBV2 and TRBJ1-5; D perhaps matches TRBD1 (5 bases). In germline, CDR1 is SNHLY, CDR2 FYNNEI. The CDR3 runs 13 residues. Deletions cut 4 bases from V and 6 bases from J, with 10 bases between. The CDR3, as DNA: TGTGCCAGCAGTGCGGGGCCCCCTCAGCCCCAGCATTTT. This sequence encodes CASSAGPPQPQHF.

The chain employs TRBV7-9 and TRBJ2-4; a weak D match, TRBD2 (5 bases). The CDR3 contains 15 residues. Trimming stripped 5 bases from V and 10 bases from J, with 21 bases between. The germline CDR1 and CDR2 sequences are SEHNR and FQNEAQ (reference sequence). The CDR3 loop is CASSPPGLNGIIQYF. Here the CDR3 DNA reads TGTGCCAGCAGCCCACCCGGACTGAATGGGATAATTCAGTACTTC. Drawing the rest from reference TRBV7-9 and TRBJ2-4, the complete variable domain is DTGVSQNPRHKITKRGQNVTFRCDPISEHNRLYWYRQTLGQGPEFLTYFQNEAQLEKSRLLSDRFSAERPKGSFSTLEIQRTEQGDSAMYLCASSPPGLNGIIQYFGAGTRLSVL.